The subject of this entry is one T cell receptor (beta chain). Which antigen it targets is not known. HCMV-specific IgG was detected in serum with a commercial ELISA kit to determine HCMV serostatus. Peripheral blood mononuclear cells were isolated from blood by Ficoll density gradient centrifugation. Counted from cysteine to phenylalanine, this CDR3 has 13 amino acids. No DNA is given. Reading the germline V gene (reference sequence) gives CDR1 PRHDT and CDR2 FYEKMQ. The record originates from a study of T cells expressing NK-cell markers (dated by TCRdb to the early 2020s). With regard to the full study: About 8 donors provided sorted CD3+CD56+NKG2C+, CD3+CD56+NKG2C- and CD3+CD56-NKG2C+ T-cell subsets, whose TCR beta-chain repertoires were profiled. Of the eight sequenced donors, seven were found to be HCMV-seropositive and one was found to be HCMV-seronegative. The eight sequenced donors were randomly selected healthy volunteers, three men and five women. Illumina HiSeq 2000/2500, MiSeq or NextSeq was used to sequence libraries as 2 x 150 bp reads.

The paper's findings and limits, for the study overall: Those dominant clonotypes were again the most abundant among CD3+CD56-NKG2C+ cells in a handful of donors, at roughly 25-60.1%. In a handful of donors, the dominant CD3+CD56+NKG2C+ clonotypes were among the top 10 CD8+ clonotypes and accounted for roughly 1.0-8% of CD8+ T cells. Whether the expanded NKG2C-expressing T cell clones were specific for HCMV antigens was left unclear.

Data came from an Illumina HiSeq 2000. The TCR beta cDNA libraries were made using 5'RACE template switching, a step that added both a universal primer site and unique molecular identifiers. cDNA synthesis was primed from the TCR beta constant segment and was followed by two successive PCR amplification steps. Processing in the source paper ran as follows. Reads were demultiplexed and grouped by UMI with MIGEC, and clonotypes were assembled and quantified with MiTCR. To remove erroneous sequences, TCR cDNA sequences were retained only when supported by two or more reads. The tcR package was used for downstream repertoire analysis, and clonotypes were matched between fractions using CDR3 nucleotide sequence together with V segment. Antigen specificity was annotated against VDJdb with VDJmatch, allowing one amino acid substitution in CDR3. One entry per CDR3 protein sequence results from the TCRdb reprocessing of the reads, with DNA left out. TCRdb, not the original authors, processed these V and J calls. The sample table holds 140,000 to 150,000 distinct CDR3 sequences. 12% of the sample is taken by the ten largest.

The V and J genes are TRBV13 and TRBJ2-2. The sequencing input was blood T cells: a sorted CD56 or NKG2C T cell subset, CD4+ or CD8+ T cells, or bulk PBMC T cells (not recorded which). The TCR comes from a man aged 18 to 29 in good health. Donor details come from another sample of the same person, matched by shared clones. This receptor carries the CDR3 CASSSGLAGELFF.